Below are 27 T cell receptor beta chains sequenced from a single sample in a study of T cells in Graves' hyperthyroidism and ophthalmopathy. TCR beta CDR3 sequences were amplified from RNA transcripts. First-round RT-PCR of the TCR CDR3 relied on the HTBI primer set. TCRdb re-called the multiplex PCR reads with MiXCR, one entry per CDR3 protein. The sample lists about 420,000 distinct CDR3 sequences, 12% to 15% occurring once. Material: blood. Every receptor here comes from a young woman with Graves' hyperthyroidism.

This clonotype was found a few times. The CDR3 DNA is TGTGCCAGTAGGATGCTAGCGGGAGTCAGGAATGAGCAGTTCTTC. Amino acids: CASRMLAGVRNEQFF. The chain is built from TRBV19 and TRBJ2-1; 10 bases match TRBD2. Germline CDR1 is LNHDA and CDR2 is SQIVND (reference sequence). The CDR3 is 15 amino acids. Trimming at V came to 6 bases and at J to 7 bases, leaving 9 bases not matched to a gene.

This clonotype was recorded at least ten times. The chain employs TRBV10-3 and TRBJ2-3, with D possibly matching TRBD1 (6 bases). CDR3 length equals 16 residues. The V gene lost 1 base and the J gene lost 3 bases, with 14 bases spanning the gap. CDR1 is ENHRY, CDR2 SYGVKD, per germline. The CDR3 DNA reads TGTGCCATCAGTGAGTTACAGGGTGCTACAACAGATACGCAGTATTTT. It is translated as CAISELQGATTDTQYF.

This clonotype was recorded many times. The gene calls are TRBV3-1 and TRBJ2-7, with D possibly matching TRBD2 (5 bases). This CDR3 has 11 residues. Germline loops: CDR1 LGHDT, CDR2 YNNKEL (reference sequence). V lost 1 base and J lost 7, with 5 bases in between. CDR3 in DNA: TGTGCCAGCAGCCAAGGAGGGGAGCAGTACTTC. Protein: CASSQGGEQYF.

This clonotype was observed many times. The rearrangement links TRBV28 to TRBJ1-5; 11 bases align to TRBD1. V trimming: 5 bases; J trimming: 5 bases; junction bases outside the gene matches: 5. The germline CDR1 and CDR2 sequences are MDHEN and SYDVKM. This CDR3 has 15 residues. The CDR3 spells CASSMGQGVYQPQHF. The CDR3 nucleotides read TGTGCCAGCAGTATGGGACAGGGGGTATATCAGCCCCAGCATTTT.

Many counts were recorded for this clonotype. The gene calls are TRBV5-1 and TRBJ2-1; D unresolved. The length of the CDR3 is 12 residues. Trimming took 4 bases from V and 11 from J, leaving 13 bases between them. The germline gives CDR1 SGHRS, CDR2 YFSETQ. CDR3 region: CASSARYYKQFF. CDR3 nucleotides: TGCGCCAGCAGCGCCCGCTACTACAAGCAGTTCTTC.

This clonotype was counted at least ten times. V usage is TRBV5-1 and J usage is TRBJ2-2; TRBD1 might be the D (6 bases). Looked up from germline, CDR1 is SGHRS and CDR2 is YFSETQ. Trimming stripped 3 bases from V and 0 bases from J, with 9 bases between. The CDR3 runs to 15 residues. Here the CDR3 reads CASSSGHSNTGELFF. The DNA of the CDR3 is TGCGCCAGCAGCTCGGGACATTCGAACACCGGGGAGCTGTTTTTT.

This clonotype was seen many times. The chain has TRBV5-1 and TRBJ1-1; the match to TRBD1 covers 8 bases. J was trimmed by 0 bases and V by 1 base; bases with no gene match: 2. Germline-derived CDR1 and CDR2 are SGHRS and YFSETQ. This CDR3 comprises 15 residues. CDR3 residues: CASSLRTGMNTEAFF. For the CDR3, the DNA is TGCGCCAGCAGCTTGAGGACAGGGATGAACACTGAAGCTTTCTTT.

This clonotype was picked up one time. The chain is built from TRBV7-9 and TRBJ2-1; 8 positions agree with TRBD2. There are 15 residues in the CDR3. Germline CDR1 SEHNR, CDR2 FQNEAQ (reference sequence). V shed 1 base and J 4 bases; nucleotides not matched to a gene: 3. CDR3 region: CASSLDAGGYNEQFF. CDR3 sequence (DNA): TGTGCCAGCAGCTTAGATGCGGGAGGATACAATGAGCAGTTCTTC.

This clonotype was detected ten times or more. This chain links TRBV28 with TRBJ2-1, with 9 nucleotides matching TRBD2. CDR3 size: 15 residues. V shed 6 bases and J 7 bases; nucleotides not matched to a gene: 10. Looked up from germline, CDR1 is MDHEN and CDR2 is SYDVKM. The CDR3 DNA sequence: TGTGCCAGCAGATTAGCGGGAGTGATGAGAAATGAGCAGTTCTTC. It encodes CASRLAGVMRNEQFF.

A word on this clonotype: The CDR3 carries no conserved terminal phenylalanine or tryptophan, so it likely arises from a read error. The chain has TRBV6-5 and TRBJ1-1, with a weak D call TRBD1 (5 bases). This CDR3 has 13 residues. From germline, CDR1 is MNHEY and CDR2 SVGAGI. The V gene lost 0 bases and the J gene lost 4 bases, with 6 bases spanning the gap. The CDR3 is CASSYSGGTEAFL. The CDR3, as DNA: TGTGCCAGCAGTTACTCTGGGGGCACTGAAGCTTTCCTT.

This sequence joins TRBV4-2 and TRBJ2-2; 11 bases match TRBD1. The CDR3 loop spans 16 amino acids. V dropped 2 bases and J dropped 7; count of bases not matched to a gene: 6. CDR1 LGHNA and CDR2 YNFKEQ come from the germline V gene. Here the CDR3 DNA reads TGTGCCAGCAGCCAACGGACAGGGGGCGCGATCGGGGAGCTGTTTTTT. It codes for CASSQRTGGAIGELFF.

This clonotype was recorded many times. In DNA, the CDR3 is TGTGCCAGCAGCTTGGCCGGAATCTCTAACTATGGCTACACCTTC. This translates into CASSLAGISNYGYTF. The genes are TRBV5-6 and TRBJ1-2; no firm D call. Trimming took 0 bases from V and 0 from J, leaving 9 bases between them. CDR3 length: 15 residues. The germline gives CDR1 SGHDT, CDR2 YYEEEE. The full variable domain, with the rest looked up from reference TRBV5-6 and TRBJ1-2, is DAGVTQSPTHLIKTRGQQVTLRCSPKSGHDTVSWYQQALGQGPQFIFQYYEEEERQRGNFPDRFSGHQFPNYSSELNVNALLLGDSALYLCASSLAGISNYGYTFGSGTRLTVV.

This clonotype was seen more than once but under ten times. The CDR3 DNA sequence: TGCAGCGTCCCACTAGCGGGAGACTACAATGAGCAGTTCTTC. It specifies CSVPLAGDYNEQFF. V is TRBV29-1 and J is TRBJ2-1, with 11 bases that match TRBD2. CDR1 is SQVTM and CDR2 is ANQGSEA in the germline V gene. The CDR3 has 14 amino acids. V was pared by 6 bases and J by 3 bases, with 4 bases of the junction left unmatched.

Many counts were recorded for this clonotype. J is TRBJ1-1 and V is TRBV7-8; no reliable D call. The V gene's germline CDR1 is SGHVS and CDR2 FQNEAQ. Trimming stripped 1 base from V and 5 bases from J, with 23 bases between. The length of the CDR3 is 18 residues. The chain's CDR3 is CASSLGLTGSVSRTEAFF. For the CDR3, the DNA is TGTGCCAGCAGCTTAGGGCTGACGGGCTCGGTTTCGCGGACTGAAGCTTTCTTT.

This clonotype was seen ten or more times. This chain connects TRBV30 to TRBJ2-1; 13 bases match TRBD2. This CDR3 is built from 15 residues. The V gene's germline CDR1 is GTSNPN and CDR2 SVGIG (reference sequence). V lost 5 bases, J lost 8 bases, and 9 bases stayed unmatched. CDR3 nucleotide sequence: TGTGCCTGGGTACGCGGACTAGCGGGAGCCCATGAGCAGTTCTTC. This gives the protein CAWVRGLAGAHEQFF.

The table lists this clonotype with a few counts. The chain has TRBV7-3 and TRBJ1-1, with no clear D. Germline V gene data show CDR1 as SGHTA and CDR2 as FQGTGA. Between the trimmed V and J ends, which lost 5 bases and 3 bases, there was a span of 13 bases. The CDR3 is 14 amino acids. CDR3 sequence: CASSLVGEYTEAFF. The CDR3 nucleotides are TGTGCCAGCAGCCTAGTTGGGGAGTACACTGAAGCTTTCTTT.

The V and J genes are TRBV6-9 and TRBJ2-3; TRBD2 agrees at 9 bases. In germline, CDR1 is MNHGY, CDR2 SVAAGI. The CDR3 is 15 amino acids. V dropped 3 bases and J dropped 5; count of bases not matched to a gene: 6. The CDR3 DNA follows: TGTGCCAGCAGTTACGGCGGGAGGGCCGAAGATACGCAGTATTTT. Translating it yields CASSYGGRAEDTQYF.

This clonotype was counted at least ten times. This chain connects TRBV12-3 or TRBV12-4 to TRBJ2-5; D uncertain. The V end lost 5 bases, the J end lost 4 bases, and 8 bases lay between the germline ends. The CDR3 covers 12 residues. The CDR3 sequence is CASSPGPETQYF. The CDR3 nucleotides read TGTGCCAGCAGTCCCGGGCCAGAGACCCAGTACTTC.

The V and J genes are TRBV5-1 and TRBJ1-2, with TRBD1 matching over 8 bases. Germline V lookup: CDR1 SGHRS, CDR2 YFSETQ. Trimming took 1 base from V and 6 from J; bases not matched to a gene: 11. This CDR3 has 16 residues. The CDR3 bases are TGCGCCAGCAGCTTGCTAATTCAGGGGGCTGAGGATGGCTACACCTTC. It encodes CASSLLIQGAEDGYTF. The whole variable domain, remainder taken from reference TRBV5-1 and TRBJ1-2, is KAGVTQTPRYLIKTRGQQVTLSCSPISGHRSVSWYQQTPGQGLQFLFEYFSETQRNKGNFPGRFSGRQFSNSRSEMNVSTLELGDSALYLCASSLLIQGAEDGYTFGSGTRLTVV.

The chain couples TRBV6-4 to TRBJ2-3, with D perhaps TRBD2 (5 bases). Trimming left V 4 bases short and J 0 bases short, with 8 bases between. In germline, CDR1 is MRHNA, CDR2 SNTAGT. The CDR3 has 14 amino acids. This CDR3 is CASSGTSSTDTQYF. CDR3 in DNA: TGTGCCAGCAGTGGGACTTCGAGCACAGATACGCAGTATTTT.

J is TRBJ1-5 and V is TRBV27; no reliable D call. This CDR3 region has 15 residues. The germline CDR1 and CDR2 sequences are MNHEY and SMNVEV (reference sequence). V lost 2 bases and J lost 3, with 11 bases in between. CDR3 amino acids: CASSLGGFDNQPQHF. In nucleotides, the CDR3 is TGTGCCAGCAGTTTAGGCGGATTTGACAATCAGCCCCAGCATTTT.

The sample holds many counts of this clonotype. The chain uses TRBV7-2 and TRBJ2-1; D possibly corresponds to TRBD1 (6 bases). The CDR3 is 15 amino acids. The germline gives CDR1 SGHTA, CDR2 FQGNSA. With 7 bases removed from V and 0 bases from J, the gap between germline ends came to 13 bases. The CDR3 spells CASTIDRTSYNEQFF. In DNA, the CDR3 is TGTGCCAGCACCATCGACAGGACCTCCTACAATGAGCAGTTCTTC.

This clonotype has only a few counts. The germline gene is not matched at one end of the junction; a read error may be the cause. J is TRBJ2-5 and V is TRBV20-1, with TRBD1 matching 10 bases. Germline values: CDR1 DFQATT, CDR2 SNEGSKA (reference sequence). CDR3 length equals 14 residues. The CDR3 sequence: CNARTGGTQETQYF. CDR3 sequence (DNA): TGCAATGCTCGGACAGGGGGTACACAAGAGACCCAGTACTTC.

This clonotype was counted ten times or more. CDR3: CASAGSYSPLHF. In DNA, the CDR3 is TGTGCCAGCGCAGGGAGTTATTCACCCCTCCACTTT. This sequence joins TRBV28 and TRBJ1-6, with D possibly being TRBD1 (5 bases). Germline values: CDR1 MDHEN, CDR2 SYDVKM. The V end was cut by 8 bases, the J end by 8 bases, with 10 bases between. The CDR3 length is 12 residues. Variable domain in full (rest from reference TRBV28 and TRBJ1-6): DVKVTQSSRYLVKRTGEKVFLECVQDMDHENMFWYRQDPGLGLRLIYFSYDVKMKEKGDIPEGYSVSREKKERFSLILESASTNQTSMYLCASAGSYSPLHFGNGTRLTVT.

The chain has TRBV5-1 and TRBJ2-7; TRBD1 matches 11 bases. CDR3 length equals 15 residues. J gave up 3 bases and V 0 bases, and 2 bases lay outside the gene matches. Germline lookup yields CDR1 SGHRS and CDR2 YFSETQ. CDR3 in DNA: TGCGCCAGCAGCTTGGGGGGACAGGGGGGCTACGAGCAGTACTTC. Its translation is CASSLGGQGGYEQYF.

This clonotype was seen ten or more times. The chain couples TRBV27 to TRBJ2-1, with 14 bases lining up with TRBD2. Trimming cost V 8 bases and J 5 bases; bases outside gene matches: 5. Germline V gene lookup returns CDR1 MNHEY and CDR2 SMNVEV (reference sequence). The CDR3 covers 15 residues. The CDR3 loop is CASRTSGRLNNEQFF. The CDR3 coding sequence is TGTGCCAGCCGGACTAGCGGGAGGCTTAACAATGAGCAGTTCTTC.

In its sample, this clonotype was seen many times. This chain joins TRBV20-1 and TRBJ2-3; 8 bases are a match to TRBD1. Germline assignment: CDR1 DFQATT and CDR2 SNEGSKA (reference sequence). The CDR3 contains 14 residues. Unmatched junction bases numbered 6, after V lost 3 bases and J lost 4 bases. The CDR3 coding sequence is TGCAGTGCTAGTAGGACAGGGCTCCCAGATACGCAGTATTTT. This gives the protein CSASRTGLPDTQYF.